This T cell receptor beta chain is from a study of blood T cell repertoires in COVID-19. CDR3 length: 15 amino acids. Germline CDR1 reads SGHRS; CDR2 reads YFSETQ. V was cut by 4 bases and J by 0 bases, with 11 bases left in between. Original processing notes: Amplification from reference gene primers served as the basis for estimated nucleated cell counts. Repertoires were generated with immunoSEQ multiplex PCR, while TCRdb's copy carries only in-frame clones and drops some. V and J calls and clone size are copied from that table; D and trimming were computed from the DNA. The sample comprises a few hundred thousand clones, approximately 89% of which are singletons, and around 3.2% rests with the top ten.

This receptor was identified in a woman in her thirties or forties who had been exposed to COVID-19. This chain links TRBV5-1 with TRBJ1-3; no reliable D call. What was sequenced was PBMCs or T cells enriched from blood (not recorded which). The chain's CDR3 is CASSHEMSSGNTIYF. In nucleotides, the CDR3 is TGCGCCAGCAGCCATGAGATGAGCTCTGGAAACACCATATATTTT. Complete variable domain (other parts from reference TRBV5-1 and TRBJ1-3): KAGVTQTPRYLIKTRGQQVTLSCSPISGHRSVSWYQQTPGQGLQFLFEYFSETQRNKGNFPGRFSGRQFSNSRSEMNVSTLELGDSALYLCASSHEMSSGNTIYFGEGSWLTVV.